This TCR beta chain appears in the sequencing data of a study of blood T cell repertoires in COVID-19. Study information: T cells, B-cell-depleted T cells, or PBMCs supplied cDNA or gDNA.

Living in roughly 25 US areas, the participants were between roughly 18 and 89 years of age. Cohorts were determined from participant-reported clinical history. Looked up from germline, CDR1 is SGHTS and CDR2 is YDEGEE. There are 18 residues in the CDR3. V trimming: 4 bases; J trimming: 0 bases; junction bases outside the gene matches: 12. Authors' processing steps: How many nucleated cells were present was estimated from reference gene primer amplification. Data came from immunoSEQ multiplex PCR; TCRdb stores just in-frame clones and leaves some out. V and J calls and clone size come straight from that table; D and trimming were deduced from the DNA. The data show over 350,000 clones, with approximately 91% seen just once and about 0.9% held by the top ten.

The chain joins TRBV5-8 to TRBJ1-1; 10 positions match TRBD1. The sequencing sample was made of PBMCs or T cells enriched from blood (not recorded which). The sequence was collected from a woman between 40 and 50 years old who had been exposed to COVID-19. The CDR3 nucleotides read TGTGCCAGCAGCCGAGGGGCAAGACAGGGGGCAGTGAACACTGAAGCTTTCTTT. This encodes CASSRGARQGAVNTEAFF.